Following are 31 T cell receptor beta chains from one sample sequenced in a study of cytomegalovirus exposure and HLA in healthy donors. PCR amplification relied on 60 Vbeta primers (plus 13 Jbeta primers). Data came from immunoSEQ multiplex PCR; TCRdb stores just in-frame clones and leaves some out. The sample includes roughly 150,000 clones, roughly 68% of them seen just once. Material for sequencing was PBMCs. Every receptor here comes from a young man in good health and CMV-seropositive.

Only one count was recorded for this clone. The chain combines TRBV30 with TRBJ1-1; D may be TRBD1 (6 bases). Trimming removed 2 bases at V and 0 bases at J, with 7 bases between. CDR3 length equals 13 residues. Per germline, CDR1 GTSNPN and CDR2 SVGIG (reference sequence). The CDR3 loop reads CAWSTGMNTEAFF. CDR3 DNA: TGTGCCTGGAGTACAGGGATGAACACTGAAGCTTTCTTT.

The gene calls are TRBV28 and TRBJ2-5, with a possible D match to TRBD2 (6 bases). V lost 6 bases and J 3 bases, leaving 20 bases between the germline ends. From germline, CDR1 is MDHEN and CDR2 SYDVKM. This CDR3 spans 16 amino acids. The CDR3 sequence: CASSLPGTRREETQYF. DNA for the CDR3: TGTGCCAGCAGCCTCCCCGGGACTCGCCGAGAAGAGACCCAGTACTTC.

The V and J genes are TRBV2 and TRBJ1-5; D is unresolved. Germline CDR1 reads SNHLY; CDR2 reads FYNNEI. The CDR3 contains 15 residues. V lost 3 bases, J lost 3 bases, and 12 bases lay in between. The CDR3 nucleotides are TGTGCCAGCAGTGAGTCGCGGGCTTCCAATCAGCCCCAGCATTTT. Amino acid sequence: CASSESRASNQPQHF.

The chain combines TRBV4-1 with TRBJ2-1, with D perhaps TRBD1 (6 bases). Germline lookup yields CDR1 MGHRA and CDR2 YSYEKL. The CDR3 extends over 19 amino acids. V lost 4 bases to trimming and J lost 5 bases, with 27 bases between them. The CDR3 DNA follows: TGCGCCAGCAGCCCATACGCGGCAGGGGCTAACCGTGGGGACAATGAGCAGTTCTTC. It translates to CASSPYAAGANRGDNEQFF.

The CDR3 loop is CASSYSWGRVIETQYF. CDR3 bases: TGTGCCAGCAGTTACTCGTGGGGGCGTGTAATCGAGACCCAGTACTTC. The chain recombines TRBV6-5 with TRBJ2-5; maybe TRBD1 (6 bases). Trimming took off 0 bases at V and 5 bases at J, with 16 bases between the two ends. This CDR3 comprises 16 residues. CDR1 and CDR2 from the germline V gene are MNHEY and SVGAGI.

CDR3 protein: CASSFVEGPYEQYF. In DNA, the CDR3 is TGTGCCAGCAGCTTTGTGGAGGGCCCCTACGAGCAGTACTTC. The chain links TRBV11-2 to TRBJ2-7, with D maybe TRBD2 (6 bases). The V gene lost 3 bases and the J gene lost 2 bases, with 11 bases spanning the gap. Germline V gene lookup returns CDR1 SGHAT and CDR2 FQNNGV. The CDR3 is 14 residues long.

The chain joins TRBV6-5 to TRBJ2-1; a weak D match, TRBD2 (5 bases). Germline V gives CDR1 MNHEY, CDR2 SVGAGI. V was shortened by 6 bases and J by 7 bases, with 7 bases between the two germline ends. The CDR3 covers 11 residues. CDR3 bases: TGTGCCAGCAGAACGGGGAATGAGCAGTTCTTC. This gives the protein CASRTGNEQFF.

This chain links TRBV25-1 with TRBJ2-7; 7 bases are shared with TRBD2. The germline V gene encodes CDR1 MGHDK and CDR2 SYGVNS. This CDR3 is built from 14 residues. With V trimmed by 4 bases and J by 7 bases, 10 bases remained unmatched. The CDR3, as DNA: TGTGCCAGCAGTGGAAGCGGGAAGGCGGGGGAGCAGTACTTC. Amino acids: CASSGSGKAGEQYF.

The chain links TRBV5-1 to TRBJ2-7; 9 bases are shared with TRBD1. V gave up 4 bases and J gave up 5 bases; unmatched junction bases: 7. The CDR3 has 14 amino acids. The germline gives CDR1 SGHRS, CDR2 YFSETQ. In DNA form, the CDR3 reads TGCGCCAGCAGCACAGGGGGCGCGATAAACGAGCAGTACTTC. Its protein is CASSTGGAINEQYF.

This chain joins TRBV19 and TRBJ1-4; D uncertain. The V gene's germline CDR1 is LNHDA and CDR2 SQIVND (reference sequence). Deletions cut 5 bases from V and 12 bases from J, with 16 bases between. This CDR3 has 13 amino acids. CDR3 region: CASSEGSQRELFF. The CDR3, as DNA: TGTGCCAGTAGTGAGGGCTCCCAGCGGGAACTGTTTTTT. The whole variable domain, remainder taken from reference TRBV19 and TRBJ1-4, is DGGITQSPKYLFRKEGQNVTLSCEQNLNHDAMYWYRQDPGQGLRLIYYSQIVNDFQKGDIAEGYSVSREKKESFPLTVTSAQKNPTAFYLCASSEGSQRELFFGSGTQLSVL.

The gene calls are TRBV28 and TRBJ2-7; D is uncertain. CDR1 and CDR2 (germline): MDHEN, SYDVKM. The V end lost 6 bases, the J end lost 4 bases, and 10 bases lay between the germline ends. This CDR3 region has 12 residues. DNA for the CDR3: TGTGCCAGCAGCCCCGGCAGGTACGAGCAGTACTTC. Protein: CASSPGRYEQYF.

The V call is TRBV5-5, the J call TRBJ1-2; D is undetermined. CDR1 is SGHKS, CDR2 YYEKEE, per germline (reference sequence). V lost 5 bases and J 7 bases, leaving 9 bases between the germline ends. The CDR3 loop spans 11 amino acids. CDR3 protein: CASSRESGYTF. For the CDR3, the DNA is TGTGCCAGCAGTCGGGAGAGTGGCTACACCTTC.

CDR3 sequence reads: CASSMGQAVEKLFF. The CDR3 region has the DNA TGTGCCAGTAGTATGGGGCAGGCTGTTGAAAAACTGTTTTTT. This chain connects TRBV19 to TRBJ1-4; TRBD1 might be the D (5 bases). The V gene's germline CDR1 is LNHDA and CDR2 SQIVND (reference sequence). This CDR3 comprises 14 residues. Trimming removed 3 bases at V and 7 bases at J, with 12 bases between.

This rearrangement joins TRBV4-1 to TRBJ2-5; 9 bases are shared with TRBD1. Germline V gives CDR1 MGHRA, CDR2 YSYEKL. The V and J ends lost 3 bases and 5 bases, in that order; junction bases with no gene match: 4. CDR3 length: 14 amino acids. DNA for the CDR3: TGCGCCAGCAGCCAGGACGGGACAGGGGAGACCCAGTACTTC. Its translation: CASSQDGTGETQYF.

The CDR3 bases are TGTGCCAGCGGCCCCGTGGCTCAGGGGGATACGCAGTATTTT. It specifies CASGPVAQGDTQYF. The V and J genes are TRBV6-6 and TRBJ2-3; TRBD1 might be the D (6 bases). Between the trimmed V and J ends, which lost 8 bases and 6 bases, there was a span of 18 bases. The CDR3 totals 14 residues. CDR1 is MNHNY, CDR2 SVGAGI, per germline (reference sequence).

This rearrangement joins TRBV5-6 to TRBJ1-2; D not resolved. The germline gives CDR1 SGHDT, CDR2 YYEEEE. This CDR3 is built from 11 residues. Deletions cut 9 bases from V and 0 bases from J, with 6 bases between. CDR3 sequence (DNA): TGTGCCACGCGAGCTAACTATGGCTACACCTTC. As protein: CATRANYGYTF.

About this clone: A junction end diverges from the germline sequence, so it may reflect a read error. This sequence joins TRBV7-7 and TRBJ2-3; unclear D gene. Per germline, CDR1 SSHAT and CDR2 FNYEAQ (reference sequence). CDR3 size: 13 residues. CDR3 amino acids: CASSLGGTDTQYF. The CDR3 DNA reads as TGTGCTAGCAGCTTAGGCGGCACAGATACGCAGTATTTT.

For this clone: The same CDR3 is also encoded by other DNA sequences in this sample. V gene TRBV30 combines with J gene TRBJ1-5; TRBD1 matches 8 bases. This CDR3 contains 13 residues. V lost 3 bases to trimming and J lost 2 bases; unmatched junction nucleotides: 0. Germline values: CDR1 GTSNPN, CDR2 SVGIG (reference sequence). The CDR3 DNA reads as TGTGCCTGGAGGGGACAGGGCAATCAGCCCCAGCATTTT. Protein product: CAWRGQGNQPQHF. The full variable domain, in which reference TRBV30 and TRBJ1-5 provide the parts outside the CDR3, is SQTIHQWPATLVQPVGSPLSLECTVEGTSNPNLYWYRQAAGRGLQLLFYSVGIGQISSEVPQNLSASRPQDRQFILSSKKLLLSDSGFYLCAWRGQGNQPQHFGDGTRLSIL.

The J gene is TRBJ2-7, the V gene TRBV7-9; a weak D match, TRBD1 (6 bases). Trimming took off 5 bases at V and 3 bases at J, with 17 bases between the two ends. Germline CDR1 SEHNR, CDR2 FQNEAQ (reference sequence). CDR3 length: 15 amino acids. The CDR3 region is CASSPLGGFVYEQYF. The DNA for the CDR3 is TGTGCCAGCAGCCCACTAGGGGGATTCGTCTACGAGCAGTACTTC. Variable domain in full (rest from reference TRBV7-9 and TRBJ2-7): DTGVSQNPRHKITKRGQNVTFRCDPISEHNRLYWYRQTLGQGPEFLTYFQNEAQLEKSRLLSDRFSAERPKGSFSTLEIQRTEQGDSAMYLCASSPLGGFVYEQYFGPGTRLTVT.

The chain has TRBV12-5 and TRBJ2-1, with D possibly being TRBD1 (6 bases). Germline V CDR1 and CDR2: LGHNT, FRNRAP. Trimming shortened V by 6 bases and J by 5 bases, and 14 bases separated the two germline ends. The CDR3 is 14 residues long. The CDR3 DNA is TGTGCTAGTGGCACAGGGACGGGGAACAATGAGCAGTTCTTC. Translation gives CASGTGTGNNEQFF.

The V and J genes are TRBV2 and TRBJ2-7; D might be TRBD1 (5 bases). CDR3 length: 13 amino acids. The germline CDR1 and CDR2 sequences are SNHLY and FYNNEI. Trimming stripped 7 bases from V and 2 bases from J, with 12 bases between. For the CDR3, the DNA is TGTGCCAGCACAGGGCAGATTACCTACGAGCAGTACTTC. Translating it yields CASTGQITYEQYF.

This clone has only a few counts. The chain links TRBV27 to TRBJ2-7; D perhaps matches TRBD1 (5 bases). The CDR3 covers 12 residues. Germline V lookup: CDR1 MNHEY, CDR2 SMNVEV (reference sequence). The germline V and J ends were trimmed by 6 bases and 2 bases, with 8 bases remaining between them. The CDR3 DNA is TGTGCCAGCAGGGGGCCTGCCTACGAGCAGTACTTC. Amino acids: CASRGPAYEQYF.

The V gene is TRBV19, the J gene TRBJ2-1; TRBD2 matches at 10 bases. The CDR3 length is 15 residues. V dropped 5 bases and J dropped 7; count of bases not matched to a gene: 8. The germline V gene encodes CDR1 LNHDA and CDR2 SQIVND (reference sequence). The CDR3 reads CASSSSGGSGNEQFF. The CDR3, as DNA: TGTGCCAGTAGTTCTAGCGGGGGTTCGGGGAATGAGCAGTTCTTC.

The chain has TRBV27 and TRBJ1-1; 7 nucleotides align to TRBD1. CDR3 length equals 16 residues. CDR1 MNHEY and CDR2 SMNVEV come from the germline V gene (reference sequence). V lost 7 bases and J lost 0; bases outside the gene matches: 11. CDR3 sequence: CASTQQGRKLNTEAFF. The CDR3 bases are TGTGCCAGCACCCAACAGGGGCGAAAATTGAACACTGAAGCTTTCTTT.

The CDR3 coding sequence is TGTGCCAGCAGCACCCGGGACAGGCAAGAGACCCAGTACTTC. Its protein is CASSTRDRQETQYF. This chain uses TRBV7-9 with TRBJ2-5, with 8 bases identical to TRBD1. CDR3 length equals 14 residues. Germline values: CDR1 SEHNR, CDR2 FQNEAQ (reference sequence). With V trimmed by 5 bases and J by 2 bases, 4 bases remained unmatched.

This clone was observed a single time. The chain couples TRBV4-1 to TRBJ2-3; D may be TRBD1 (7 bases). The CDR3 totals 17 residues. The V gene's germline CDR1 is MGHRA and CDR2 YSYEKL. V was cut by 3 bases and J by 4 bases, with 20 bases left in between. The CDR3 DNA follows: TGCGCCAGCAGCCACCCCGTGAGGAGGGGGCGGGCAGATACGCAGTATTTT. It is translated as CASSHPVRRGRADTQYF.

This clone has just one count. DNA of the CDR3: TGCGCCAGCAGTTTGACTAGCGGGAGCGCAGATACGCAGTATTTT. This gives the protein CASSLTSGSADTQYF. V usage is TRBV10-1 and J usage is TRBJ2-3; 12 nucleotides match TRBD2. V shed 5 bases, J shed 4 bases, and the junction held 4 bases outside the gene matches. The germline gives CDR1 WNHNN, CDR2 SYGVQD (reference sequence). This CDR3 has 15 amino acids.

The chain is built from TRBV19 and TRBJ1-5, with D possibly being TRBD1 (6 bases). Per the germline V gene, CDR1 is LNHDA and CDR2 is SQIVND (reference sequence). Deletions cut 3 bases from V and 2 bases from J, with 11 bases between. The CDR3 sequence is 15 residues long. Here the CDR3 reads CASSIGRGGNQPQHF. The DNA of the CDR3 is TGTGCCAGTAGTATCGGCAGGGGCGGCAATCAGCCCCAGCATTTT.

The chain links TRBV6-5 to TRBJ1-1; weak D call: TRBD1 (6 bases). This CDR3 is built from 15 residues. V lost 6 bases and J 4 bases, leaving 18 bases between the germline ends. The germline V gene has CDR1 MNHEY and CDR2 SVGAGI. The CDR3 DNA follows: TGTGCCAGCAGGTCCCCCCAGGGGCGCGGCACTGAAGCTTTCTTT. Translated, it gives CASRSPQGRGTEAFF.

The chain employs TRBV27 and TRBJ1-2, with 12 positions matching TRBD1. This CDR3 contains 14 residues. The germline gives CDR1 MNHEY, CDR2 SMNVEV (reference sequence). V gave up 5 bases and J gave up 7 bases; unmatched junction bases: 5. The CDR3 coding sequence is TGTGCCAGCAGTATGGGACAGGGGGCGGCTGGCTACACCTTC. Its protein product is CASSMGQGAAGYTF.

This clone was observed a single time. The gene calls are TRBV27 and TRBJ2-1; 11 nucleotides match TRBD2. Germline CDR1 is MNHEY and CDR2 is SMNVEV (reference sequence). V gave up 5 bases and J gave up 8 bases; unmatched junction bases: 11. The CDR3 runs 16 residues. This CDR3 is CASSRGLAGGYDEQFF. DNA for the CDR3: TGTGCCAGCAGTCGAGGACTAGCGGGCGGGTACGATGAGCAGTTCTTC.